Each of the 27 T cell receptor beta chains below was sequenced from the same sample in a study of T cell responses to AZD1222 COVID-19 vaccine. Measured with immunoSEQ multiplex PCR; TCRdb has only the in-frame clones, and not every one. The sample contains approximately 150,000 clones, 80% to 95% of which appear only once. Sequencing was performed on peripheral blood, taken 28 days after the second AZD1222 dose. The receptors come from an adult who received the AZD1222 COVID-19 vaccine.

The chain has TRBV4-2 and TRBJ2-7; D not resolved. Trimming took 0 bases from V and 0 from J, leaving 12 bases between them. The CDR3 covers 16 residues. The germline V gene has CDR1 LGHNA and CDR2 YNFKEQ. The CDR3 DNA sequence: TGTGCCAGCAGCCAAGATTTGGCGATTAGCTCCTACGAGCAGTACTTC. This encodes CASSQDLAISSYEQYF.

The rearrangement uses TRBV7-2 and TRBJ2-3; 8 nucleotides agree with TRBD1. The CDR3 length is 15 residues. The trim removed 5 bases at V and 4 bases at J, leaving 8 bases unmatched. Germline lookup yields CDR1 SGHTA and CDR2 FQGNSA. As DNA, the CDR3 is TGTGCCAGCAGCCTGAGCAGGGGGCGTGCAGATACGCAGTATTTT. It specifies CASSLSRGRADTQYF.

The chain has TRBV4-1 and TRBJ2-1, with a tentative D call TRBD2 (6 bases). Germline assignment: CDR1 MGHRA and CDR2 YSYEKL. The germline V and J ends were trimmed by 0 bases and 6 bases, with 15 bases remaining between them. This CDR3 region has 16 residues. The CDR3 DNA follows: TGCGCCAGCAGCCAAGATCCCGGGAGTTGGCGCAATGAGCAGTTCTTC. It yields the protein CASSQDPGSWRNEQFF.

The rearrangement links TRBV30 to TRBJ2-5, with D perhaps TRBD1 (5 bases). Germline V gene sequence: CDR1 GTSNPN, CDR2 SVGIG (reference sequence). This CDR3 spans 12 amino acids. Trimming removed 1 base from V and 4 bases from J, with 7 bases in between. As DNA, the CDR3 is TGTGCCTGGAGTGACCAGGGAGAGACCCAGTACTTC. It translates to CAWSDQGETQYF.

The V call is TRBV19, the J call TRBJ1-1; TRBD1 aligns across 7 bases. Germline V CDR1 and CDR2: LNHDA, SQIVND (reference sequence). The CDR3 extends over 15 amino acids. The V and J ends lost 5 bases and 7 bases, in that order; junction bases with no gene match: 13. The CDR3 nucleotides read TGTGCCAGTAGTCCAGCACCCCGACAGGGAGGTGAAGCTTTCTTT. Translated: CASSPAPRQGGEAFF.

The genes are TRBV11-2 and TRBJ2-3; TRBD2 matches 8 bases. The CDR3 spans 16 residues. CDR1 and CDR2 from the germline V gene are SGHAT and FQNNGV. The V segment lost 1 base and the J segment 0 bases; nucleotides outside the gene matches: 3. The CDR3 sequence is CASSLGASGSTDTQYF. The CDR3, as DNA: TGTGCCAGCAGCTTAGGGGCTAGCGGGAGCACAGATACGCAGTATTTT.

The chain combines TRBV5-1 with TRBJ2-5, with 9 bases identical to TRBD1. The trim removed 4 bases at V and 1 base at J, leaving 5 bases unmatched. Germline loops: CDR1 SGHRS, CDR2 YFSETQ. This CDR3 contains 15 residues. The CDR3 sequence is CASSPGQGPQETQYF. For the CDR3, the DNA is TGCGCCAGCAGCCCGGGACAGGGTCCCCAAGAGACCCAGTACTTC.

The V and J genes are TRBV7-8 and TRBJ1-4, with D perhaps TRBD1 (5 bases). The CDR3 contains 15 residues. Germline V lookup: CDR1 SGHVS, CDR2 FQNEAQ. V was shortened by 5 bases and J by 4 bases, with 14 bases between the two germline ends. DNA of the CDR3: TGTGCCAGCAGCCCGTCAGGGAGCCTTAATGAAAAACTGTTTTTT. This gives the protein CASSPSGSLNEKLFF.

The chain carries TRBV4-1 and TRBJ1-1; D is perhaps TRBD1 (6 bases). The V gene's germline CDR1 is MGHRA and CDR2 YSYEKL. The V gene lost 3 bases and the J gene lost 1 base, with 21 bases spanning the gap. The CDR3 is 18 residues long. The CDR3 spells CASSHSSTGFGGNTEAFF. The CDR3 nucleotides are TGCGCCAGCAGCCACTCCTCCACAGGGTTCGGTGGGAACACTGAAGCTTTCTTT.

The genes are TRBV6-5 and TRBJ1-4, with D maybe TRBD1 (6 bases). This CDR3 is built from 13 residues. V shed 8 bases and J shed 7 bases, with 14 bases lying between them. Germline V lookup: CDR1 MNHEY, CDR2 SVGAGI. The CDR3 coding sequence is TGTGCCAGCGGGGGGCGTGGGCGTGAAAAACTGTTTTTT. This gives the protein CASGGRGREKLFF.

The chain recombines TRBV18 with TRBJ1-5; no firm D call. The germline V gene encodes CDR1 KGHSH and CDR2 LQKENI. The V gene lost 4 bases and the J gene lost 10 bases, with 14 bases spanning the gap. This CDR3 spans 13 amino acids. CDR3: CASSLGSINPQHF. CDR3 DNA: TGTGCCAGCTCACTGGGCAGTATCAATCCCCAGCATTTT.

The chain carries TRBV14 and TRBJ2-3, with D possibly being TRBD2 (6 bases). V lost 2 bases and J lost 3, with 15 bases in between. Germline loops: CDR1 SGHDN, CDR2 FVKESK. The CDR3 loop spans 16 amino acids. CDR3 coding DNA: TGTGCCAGCAGCCAAAGCCACGGAGGGAGTACAGATACGCAGTATTTT. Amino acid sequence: CASSQSHGGSTDTQYF.

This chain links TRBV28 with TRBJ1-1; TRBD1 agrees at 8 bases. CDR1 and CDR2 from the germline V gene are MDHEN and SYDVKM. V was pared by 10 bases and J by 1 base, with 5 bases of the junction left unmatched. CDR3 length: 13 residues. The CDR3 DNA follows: TGTGCCACCTCAGACAGGGGGAACACTGAAGCTTTCTTT. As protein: CATSDRGNTEAFF.

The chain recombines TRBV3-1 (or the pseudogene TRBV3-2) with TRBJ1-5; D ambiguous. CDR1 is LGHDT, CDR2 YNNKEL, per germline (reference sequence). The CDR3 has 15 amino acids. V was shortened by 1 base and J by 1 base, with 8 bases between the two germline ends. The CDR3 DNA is TGTGCCAGCAGCCAAGCCGGGAGGAGCAATCAGCCCCAGCATTTT. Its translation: CASSQAGRSNQPQHF.

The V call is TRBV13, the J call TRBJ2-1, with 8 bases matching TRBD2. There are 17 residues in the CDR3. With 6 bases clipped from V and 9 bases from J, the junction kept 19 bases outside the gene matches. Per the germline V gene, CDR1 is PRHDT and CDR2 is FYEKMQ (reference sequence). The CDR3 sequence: CASSALGLAGRGGEQFF. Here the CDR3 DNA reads TGTGCCAGCAGTGCCCTGGGGCTAGCGGGCCGAGGCGGTGAGCAGTTCTTC.

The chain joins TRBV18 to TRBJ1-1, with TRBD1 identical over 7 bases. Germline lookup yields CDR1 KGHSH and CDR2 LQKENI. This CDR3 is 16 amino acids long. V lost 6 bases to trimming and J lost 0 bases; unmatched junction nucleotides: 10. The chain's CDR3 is CASSQRKTGMNTEAFF. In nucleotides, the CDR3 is TGTGCCAGCTCCCAGAGAAAGACAGGGATGAACACTGAAGCTTTCTTT.

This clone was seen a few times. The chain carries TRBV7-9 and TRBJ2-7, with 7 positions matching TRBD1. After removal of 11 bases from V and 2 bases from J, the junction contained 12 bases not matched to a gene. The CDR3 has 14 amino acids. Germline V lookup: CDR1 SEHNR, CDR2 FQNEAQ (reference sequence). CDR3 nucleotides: TGTGCCTCCAACACACAGGGGTTTCCCTACGAGCAGTACTTC. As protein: CASNTQGFPYEQYF.

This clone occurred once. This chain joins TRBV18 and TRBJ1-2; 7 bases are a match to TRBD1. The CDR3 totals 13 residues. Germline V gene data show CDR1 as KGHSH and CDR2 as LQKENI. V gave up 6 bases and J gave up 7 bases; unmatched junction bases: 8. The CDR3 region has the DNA TGTGCCAGCTCTCCAGACAGGGCGGGTGGCTACACCTTC. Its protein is CASSPDRAGGYTF.

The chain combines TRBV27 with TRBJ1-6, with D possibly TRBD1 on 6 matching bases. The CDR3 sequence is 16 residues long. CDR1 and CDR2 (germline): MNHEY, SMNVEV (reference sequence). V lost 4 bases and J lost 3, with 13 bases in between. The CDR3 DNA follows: TGTGCCAGCAGTTGGGTAGGGGGTTACTATAATTCACCCCTCCACTTT. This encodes CASSWVGGYYNSPLHF.

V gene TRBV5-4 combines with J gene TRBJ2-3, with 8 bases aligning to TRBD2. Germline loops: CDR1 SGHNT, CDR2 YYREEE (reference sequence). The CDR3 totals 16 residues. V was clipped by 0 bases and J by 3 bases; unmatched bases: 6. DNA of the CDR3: TGTGCCAGCAGCTTGGAACTAGCGGAGGGAACAGATACGCAGTATTTT. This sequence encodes CASSLELAEGTDTQYF.

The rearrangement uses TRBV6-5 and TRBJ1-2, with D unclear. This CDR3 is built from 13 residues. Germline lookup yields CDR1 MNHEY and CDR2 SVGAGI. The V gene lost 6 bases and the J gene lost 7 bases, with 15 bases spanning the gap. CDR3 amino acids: CASRQPGSLGYTF. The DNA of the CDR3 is TGTGCCAGCAGGCAACCAGGTTCGCTTGGCTACACCTTC.

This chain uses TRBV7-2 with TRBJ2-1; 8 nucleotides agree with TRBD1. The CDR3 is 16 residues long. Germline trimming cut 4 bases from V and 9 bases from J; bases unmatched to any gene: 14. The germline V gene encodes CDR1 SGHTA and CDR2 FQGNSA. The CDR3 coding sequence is TGTGCCAGCAGCTCCCGACCCCCTACAGGGGGAGGTGAGCAGTTCTTC. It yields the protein CASSSRPPTGGGEQFF.

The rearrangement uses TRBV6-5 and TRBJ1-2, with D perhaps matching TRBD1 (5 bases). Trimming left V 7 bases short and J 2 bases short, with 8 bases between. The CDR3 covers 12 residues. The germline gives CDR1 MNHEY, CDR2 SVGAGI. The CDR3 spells CASNEGNYGYTF. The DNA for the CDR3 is TGTGCCAGCAACGAGGGGAACTATGGCTACACCTTC.

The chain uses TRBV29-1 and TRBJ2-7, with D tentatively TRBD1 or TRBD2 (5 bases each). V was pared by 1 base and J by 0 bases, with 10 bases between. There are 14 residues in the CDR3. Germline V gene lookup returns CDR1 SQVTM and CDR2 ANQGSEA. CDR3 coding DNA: TGCAGCGTTGAAGCAGGGAGAAGCTCCTACGAGCAGTACTTC. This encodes CSVEAGRSSYEQYF.

The DNA for the CDR3 is TGCGCCAGCAGTGCCTCCGAGTGGGGCCTTGGCACTGAAGCTTTCTTT. It yields the protein CASSASEWGLGTEAFF. The chain combines TRBV10-1 with TRBJ1-1; tentatively, D is TRBD1 (5 bases). Germline loops: CDR1 WNHNN, CDR2 SYGVQD (reference sequence). The ends were cut back, 4 bases at V and 4 bases at J, with 19 bases in the middle. The CDR3 sequence is 16 residues long.

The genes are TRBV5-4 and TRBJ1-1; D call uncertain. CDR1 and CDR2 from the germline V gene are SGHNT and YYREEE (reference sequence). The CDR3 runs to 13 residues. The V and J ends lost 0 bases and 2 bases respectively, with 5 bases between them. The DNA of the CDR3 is TGTGCCAGCAGCTTGGGAGAAAACACTGAAGCTTTCTTT. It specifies CASSLGENTEAFF.

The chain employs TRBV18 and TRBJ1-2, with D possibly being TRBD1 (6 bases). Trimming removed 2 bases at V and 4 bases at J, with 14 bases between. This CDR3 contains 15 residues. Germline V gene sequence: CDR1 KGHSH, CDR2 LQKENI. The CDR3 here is CASSPGDRLVYGYTF. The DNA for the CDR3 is TGTGCCAGCTCACCAGGAGACAGGCTCGTCTATGGCTACACCTTC.